Many counts were recorded for the clone carrying this T cell receptor (beta chain). Its antigen is unknown. This record comes from a study of spatial heterogeneity in lung cancer. Every TCR cDNA molecule bore a unique molecular identifier. TCRdb fed the 5' RACE reads into MiXCR, producing one record per CDR3 protein. The sample holds about 8,100 distinct CDR3 sequences, 5.4% seen once. The time point denotes: sample taken at primary tumor resection. The donors, about 78 patients with untreated early-stage non-small cell lung cancer, provided the samples. Sequencing covered unsorted whole RNA taken from tumor, nontumor lung or frozen PBMC. Study conclusions and caveats: For expanded intratumoral alpha and beta TCRs, counts tracked tumor mutation counts. Tumor T cells had an estimated coverage that came to roughly 7% for alpha chains and 13% for beta chains.

The origin of this receptor is a male donor with early-stage non-small cell lung cancer. This material consisted of lung tumor tissue, taken at surgery.

The CDR3 DNA reads as TGTGCCAGCAGTTTCGGAGCGGGAGGCCTCTACGAGCAGTACTTC. This translates into CASSFGAGGLYEQYF. V and J are TRBV27 and TRBJ2-7; 9 nucleotides agree with TRBD2. Trimming removed 3 bases from V and 3 bases from J; junction bases left unmatched: 6. The CDR3 is 15 amino acids. In germline, CDR1 is MNHEY, CDR2 SMNVEV (reference sequence).